The source of this TCR beta chain is a study of shared clonotypes between healthy human individuals. This CDR3 has 16 amino acids. V was pared by 4 bases and J by 0 bases, with 9 bases of the junction left unmatched. Germline CDR1 reads WSHSY; CDR2 reads SAAADI. Data came from immunoSEQ multiplex PCR; TCRdb stores just in-frame clones and leaves some out. In the table there are approximately 340,000 clones, roughly 70% of which are singletons. Study-level results: Sharing across four donors was highest in naive CD4 (around 5%) and lowest in memory CD8 (about 0.4%).

Notes on this clone: Its target is unknown.

Material for sequencing was memory CD4+ T cells sorted from blood. Subset here: CD45RA-negative fraction. This chain joins TRBV10-2 and TRBJ2-7; 7 bases match TRBD2. The origin of this receptor is a man in his thirties or forties in good health. The CDR3: CASSGAGRASSYEQYF. CDR3 DNA: TGCGCCAGCAGTGGAGCAGGGAGGGCTAGCTCCTACGAGCAGTACTTC.